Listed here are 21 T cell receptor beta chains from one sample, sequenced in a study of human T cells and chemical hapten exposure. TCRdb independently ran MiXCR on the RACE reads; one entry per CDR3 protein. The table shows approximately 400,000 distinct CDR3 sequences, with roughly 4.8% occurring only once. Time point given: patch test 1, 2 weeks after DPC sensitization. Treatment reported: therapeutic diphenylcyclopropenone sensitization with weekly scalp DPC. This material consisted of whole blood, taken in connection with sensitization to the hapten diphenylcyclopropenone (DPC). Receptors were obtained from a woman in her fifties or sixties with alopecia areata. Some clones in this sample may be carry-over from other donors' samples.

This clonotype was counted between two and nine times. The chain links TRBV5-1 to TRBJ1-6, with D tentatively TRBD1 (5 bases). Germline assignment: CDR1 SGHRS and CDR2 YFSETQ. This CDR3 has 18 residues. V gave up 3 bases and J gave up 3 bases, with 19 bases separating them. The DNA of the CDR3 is TGCGCCAGCAGCTCCCATAGGGACGGAGGAAACTATAATTCACCCCTCCACTTT. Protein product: CASSSHRDGGNYNSPLHF.

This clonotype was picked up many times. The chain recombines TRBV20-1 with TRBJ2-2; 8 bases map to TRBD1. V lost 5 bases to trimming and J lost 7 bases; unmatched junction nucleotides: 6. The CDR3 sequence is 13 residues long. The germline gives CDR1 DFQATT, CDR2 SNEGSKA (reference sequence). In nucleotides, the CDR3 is TGCAGTGCTGGTCAGGGGGCCGGCGGGGAGCTGTTTTTT. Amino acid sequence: CSAGQGAGGELFF.

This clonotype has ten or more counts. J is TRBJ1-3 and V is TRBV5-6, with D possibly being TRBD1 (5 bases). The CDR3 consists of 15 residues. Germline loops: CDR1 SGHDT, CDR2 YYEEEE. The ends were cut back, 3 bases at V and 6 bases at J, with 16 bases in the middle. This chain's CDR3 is CASSWDGPPENTIYF. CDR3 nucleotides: TGTGCCAGCAGCTGGGACGGACCGCCAGAAAACACCATATATTTT.

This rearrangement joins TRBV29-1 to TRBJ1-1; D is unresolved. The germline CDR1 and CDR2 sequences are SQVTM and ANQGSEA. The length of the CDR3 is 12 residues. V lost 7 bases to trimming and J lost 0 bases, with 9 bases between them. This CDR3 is CSAQNMNTEAFF. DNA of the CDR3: TGCAGCGCCCAAAATATGAACACTGAAGCTTTCTTT.

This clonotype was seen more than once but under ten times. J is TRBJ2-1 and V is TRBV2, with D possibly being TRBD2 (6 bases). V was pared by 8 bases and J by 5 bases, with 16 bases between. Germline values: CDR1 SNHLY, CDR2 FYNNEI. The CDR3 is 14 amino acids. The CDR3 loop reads CASGNLGLNNEQFF. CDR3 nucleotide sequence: TGTGCCAGCGGAAATTTGGGACTCAACAATGAGCAGTTCTTC.

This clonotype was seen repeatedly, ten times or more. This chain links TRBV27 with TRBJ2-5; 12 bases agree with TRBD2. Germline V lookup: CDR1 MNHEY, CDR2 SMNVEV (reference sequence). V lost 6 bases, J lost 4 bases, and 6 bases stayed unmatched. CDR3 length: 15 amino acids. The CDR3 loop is CASSPTSGRGETQYF. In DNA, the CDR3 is TGTGCCAGCAGCCCGACTAGCGGGAGAGGAGAGACCCAGTACTTC.

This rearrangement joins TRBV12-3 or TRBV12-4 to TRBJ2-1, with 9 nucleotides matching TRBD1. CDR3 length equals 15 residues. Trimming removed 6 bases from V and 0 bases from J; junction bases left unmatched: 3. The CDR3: CASSGQGSSYNEQFF. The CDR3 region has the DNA TGTGCCAGCAGCGGACAGGGGAGCTCCTACAATGAGCAGTTCTTC.

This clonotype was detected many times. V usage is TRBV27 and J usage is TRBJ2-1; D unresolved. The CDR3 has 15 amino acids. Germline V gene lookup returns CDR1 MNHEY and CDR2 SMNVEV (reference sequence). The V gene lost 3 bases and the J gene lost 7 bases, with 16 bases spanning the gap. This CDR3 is CASSFSYQLANEQFF. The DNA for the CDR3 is TGTGCCAGCAGTTTTAGTTACCAGCTCGCGAATGAGCAGTTCTTC.

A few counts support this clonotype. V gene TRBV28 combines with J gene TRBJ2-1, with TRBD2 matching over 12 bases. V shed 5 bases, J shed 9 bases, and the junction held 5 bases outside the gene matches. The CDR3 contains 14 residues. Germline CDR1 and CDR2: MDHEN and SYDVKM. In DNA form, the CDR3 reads TGTGCCAGCAGTCTGACTAGCGGGAGTGTTGAGCAGTTCTTC. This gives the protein CASSLTSGSVEQFF. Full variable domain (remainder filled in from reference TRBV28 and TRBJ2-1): DVKVTQSSRYLVKRTGEKVFLECVQDMDHENMFWYRQDPGLGLRLIYFSYDVKMKEKGDIPEGYSVSREKKERFSLILESASTNQTSMYLCASSLTSGSVEQFFGPGTRLTVL.

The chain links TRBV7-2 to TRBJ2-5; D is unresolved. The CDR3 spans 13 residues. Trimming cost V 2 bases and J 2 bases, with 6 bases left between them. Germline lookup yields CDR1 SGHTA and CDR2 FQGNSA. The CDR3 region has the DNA TGTGCCAGCAGCTTATGGGAACAAGAGACCCAGTACTTC. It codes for CASSLWEQETQYF. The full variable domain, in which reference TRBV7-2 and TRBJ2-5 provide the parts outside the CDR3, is GAGVSQSPSNKVTEKGKDVELRCDPISGHTALYWYRQSLGQGLEFLIYFQGNSAPDKSGLPSDRFSAERTGGSVSTLTIQRTQQEDSAVYLCASSLWEQETQYFGPGTRLLVL.

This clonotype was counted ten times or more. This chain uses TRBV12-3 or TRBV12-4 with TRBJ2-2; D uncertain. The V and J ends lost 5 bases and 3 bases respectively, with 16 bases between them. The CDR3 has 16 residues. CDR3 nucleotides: TGTGCCAGCAGTCGCGGTCAAAATACCTACACCGGGGAGCTGTTTTTT. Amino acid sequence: CASSRGQNTYTGELFF.

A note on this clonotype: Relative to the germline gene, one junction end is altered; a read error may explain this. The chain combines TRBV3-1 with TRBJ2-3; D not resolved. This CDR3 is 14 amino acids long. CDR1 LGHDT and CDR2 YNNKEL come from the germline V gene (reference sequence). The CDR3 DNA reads TGTGCCAGCACCCGAGGACGTAGCACAGATATGCAGTATTTT. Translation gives CASTRGRSTDMQYF.

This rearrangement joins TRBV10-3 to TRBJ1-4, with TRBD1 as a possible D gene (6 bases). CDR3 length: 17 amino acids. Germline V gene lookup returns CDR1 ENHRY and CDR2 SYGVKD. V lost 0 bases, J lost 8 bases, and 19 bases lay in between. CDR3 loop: CAISESPGRRGEEKLFF. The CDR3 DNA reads TGTGCCATCAGTGAGTCGCCGGGCCGCAGGGGTGAGGAAAAACTGTTTTTT.

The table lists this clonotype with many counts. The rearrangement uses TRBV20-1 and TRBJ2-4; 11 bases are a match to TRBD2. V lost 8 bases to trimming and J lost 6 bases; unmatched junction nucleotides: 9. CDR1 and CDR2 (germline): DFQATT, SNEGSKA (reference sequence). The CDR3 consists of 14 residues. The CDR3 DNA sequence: TGCAGTCCTCTTACTAGCGGGAGAGGAAACATTCAGTACTTC. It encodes CSPLTSGRGNIQYF.

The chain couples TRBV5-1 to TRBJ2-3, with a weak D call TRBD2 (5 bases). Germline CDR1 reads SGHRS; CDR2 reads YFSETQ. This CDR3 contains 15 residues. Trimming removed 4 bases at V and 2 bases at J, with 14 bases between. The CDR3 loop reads CASSQGSQYTDTQYF. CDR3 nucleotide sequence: TGCGCCAGCAGCCAAGGGAGTCAGTACACAGATACGCAGTATTTT.

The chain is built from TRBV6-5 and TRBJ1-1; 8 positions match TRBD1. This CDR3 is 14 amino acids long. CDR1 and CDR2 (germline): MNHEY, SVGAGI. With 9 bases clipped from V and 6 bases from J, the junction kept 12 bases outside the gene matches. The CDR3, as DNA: TGTGCCAGTTCCAGGTCAGGGGGCAAGGCTGAAGCTTTCTTT. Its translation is CASSRSGGKAEAFF.

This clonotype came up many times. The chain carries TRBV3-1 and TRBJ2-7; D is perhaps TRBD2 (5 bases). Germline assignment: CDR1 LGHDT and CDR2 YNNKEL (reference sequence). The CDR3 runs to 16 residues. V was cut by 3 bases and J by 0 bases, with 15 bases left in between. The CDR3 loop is CASSHGIEGHSYEQYF. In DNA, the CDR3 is TGTGCCAGCAGCCATGGCATTGAGGGCCACTCCTACGAGCAGTACTTC.

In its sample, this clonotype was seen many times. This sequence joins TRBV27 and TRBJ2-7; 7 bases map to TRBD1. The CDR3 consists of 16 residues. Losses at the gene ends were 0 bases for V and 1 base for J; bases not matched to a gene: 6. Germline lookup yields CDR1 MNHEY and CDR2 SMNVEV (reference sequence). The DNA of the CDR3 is TGTGCCAGCAGTTTATCGGGACAGATCTTATCCTACGAGCAGTACTTC. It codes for CASSLSGQILSYEQYF.

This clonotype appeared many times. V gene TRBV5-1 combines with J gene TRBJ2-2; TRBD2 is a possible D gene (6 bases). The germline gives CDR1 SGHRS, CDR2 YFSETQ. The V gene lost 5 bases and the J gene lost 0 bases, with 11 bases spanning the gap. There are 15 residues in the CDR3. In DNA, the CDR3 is TGCGCCAGCAGGAGACTAGGCCCGAACACCGGGGAGCTGTTTTTT. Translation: CASRRLGPNTGELFF.

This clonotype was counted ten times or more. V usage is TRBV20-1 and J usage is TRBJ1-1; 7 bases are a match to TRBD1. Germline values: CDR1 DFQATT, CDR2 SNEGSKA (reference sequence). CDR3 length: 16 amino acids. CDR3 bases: TGCAGGGCCTCCTCGACAGGGTGGAGTTCCGGCACTGAAGCTTTCTTT. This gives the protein CRASSTGWSSGTEAFF.

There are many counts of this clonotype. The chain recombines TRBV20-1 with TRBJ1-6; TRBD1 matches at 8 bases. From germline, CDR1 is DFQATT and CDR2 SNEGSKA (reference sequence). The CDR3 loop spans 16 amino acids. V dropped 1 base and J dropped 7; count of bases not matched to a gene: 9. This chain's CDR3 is CSARALAGQGNSPLHF. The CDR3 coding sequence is TGCAGTGCTAGAGCTCTGGCTGGACAGGGCAATTCACCCCTCCACTTT.